The 18 T cell receptor beta chains reported below all come from one sample, sequenced in a study of lymphopenia after photon versus proton radiotherapy (dated by TCRdb to the late 2010s). Library preparation used the immunoSEQ multiplex PCR assay. The immuneACCESS repertoire file appears here via TCRdb, limited to in-frame rearrangements. These files lack a portion of the clones; in checked studies, under half of the deficit traces to unresolved V genes, and the cause of the others is not known. Within this sample are 89,000 or so clones, with more than 70% of them counted one time only. Clones ranked in the top ten supply over 1.1% of the sample. The material was peripheral blood, obtained from a patient treated with proton-based radiotherapy. The receptor source for this set is a man aged 55 to 70 with pancreatic cancer.

The rearrangement joins TRBV30 to TRBJ2-5, with 12 bases lining up with TRBD2. This CDR3 has 14 residues. Germline CDR1 and CDR2: GTSNPN and SVGIG (reference sequence). J was trimmed by 4 bases and V by 3 bases; bases with no gene match: 3. Here the CDR3 DNA reads TGTGCCTGGAGGACTAGCGGGAGTGGAGAGACCCAGTACTTC. Protein: CAWRTSGSGETQYF.

J is TRBJ1-1 and V is TRBV28, with 7 nucleotides matching TRBD1. Germline lookup yields CDR1 MDHEN and CDR2 SYDVKM. The CDR3 length is 15 residues. The ends lost 4 bases at V and 1 base at J; junction bases unmatched: 6. Written as DNA, the CDR3 is TGTGCCAGCAGTTCCCCGCGACAGGGGAACACTGAAGCTTTCTTT. This sequence encodes CASSSPRQGNTEAFF.

The chain is built from TRBV5-4 and TRBJ2-7; tentatively, D is TRBD1 or TRBD2 (5 bases each). The CDR3 sequence is 13 residues long. Germline lookup yields CDR1 SGHNT and CDR2 YYREEE (reference sequence). Trimming removed 0 bases at V and 6 bases at J, with 10 bases between. The CDR3 bases are TGTGCCAGCAGCTTGGCCAGGGAGTCCGAGCAGTACTTC. Encoded protein: CASSLARESEQYF.

The chain carries TRBV18 and TRBJ1-1; 9 bases map to TRBD1. The CDR3 contains 15 residues. The germline V gene has CDR1 KGHSH and CDR2 LQKENI. V trimming: 4 bases; J trimming: 4 bases; junction bases outside the gene matches: 7. DNA of the CDR3: TGTGCCAGCTCACGCCAGGGGGACAGGGTCACTGAAGCTTTCTTT. Translating gives CASSRQGDRVTEAFF.

This chain uses TRBV6-1 with TRBJ2-7; 11 bases match TRBD2. This CDR3 spans 15 amino acids. V shed 4 bases, J shed 5 bases, and the junction held 7 bases outside the gene matches. The germline V gene encodes CDR1 MNHNS and CDR2 SASEGT. CDR3 in DNA: TGTGCCAGCAGTGGTCTAGCGGGAGGAGGGAACGAGCAGTACTTC. Its protein product is CASSGLAGGGNEQYF.

This sequence joins TRBV7-9 and TRBJ2-7, with 11 bases fitting TRBD2. Germline CDR1 and CDR2: SEHNR and FQNEAQ (reference sequence). With 1 base clipped from V and 7 bases from J, the junction kept 9 bases outside the gene matches. This CDR3 region has 16 residues. As DNA, the CDR3 is TGTGCCAGCAGCTTAGTACCTAGCGGGAGGTTTTGGGAGCAGTACTTC. Its translation is CASSLVPSGRFWEQYF. Supplemented by reference TRBV7-9 and TRBJ2-7, the full variable domain reads DTGVSQNPRHKITKRGQNVTFRCDPISEHNRLYWYRQTLGQGPEFLTYFQNEAQLEKSRLLSDRFSAERPKGSFSTLEIQRTEQGDSAMYLCASSLVPSGRFWEQYFGPGTRLTVT.

This chain links TRBV7-3 with TRBJ2-1; 11 nucleotides line up with TRBD2. The CDR3 sequence is 15 residues long. Unmatched junction bases numbered 9, after V lost 4 bases and J lost 10 bases. The germline V gene has CDR1 SGHTA and CDR2 FQGTGA. The CDR3 sequence: CASSSGTSGWREQFF. CDR3 nucleotide sequence: TGTGCCAGCAGCTCCGGGACTAGCGGTTGGAGGGAGCAGTTCTTC.

The J gene is TRBJ2-6, the V gene TRBV19; no definite D call. Germline V gives CDR1 LNHDA, CDR2 SQIVND (reference sequence). The CDR3 runs 16 residues. With 4 bases removed from V and 0 bases from J, the gap between germline ends came to 10 bases. As DNA, the CDR3 is TGTGCCAGTAGTACCCCCCTGGGCTCTGGGGCCAACGTCCTGACTTTC. Translated: CASSTPLGSGANVLTF. The full variable domain, completed using reference TRBV19 and TRBJ2-6, is DGGITQSPKYLFRKEGQNVTLSCEQNLNHDAMYWYRQDPGQGLRLIYYSQIVNDFQKGDIAEGYSVSREKKESFPLTVTSAQKNPTAFYLCASSTPLGSGANVLTFGAGSRLTVL.

The V and J genes are TRBV18 and TRBJ2-3; TRBD2 agrees at 10 bases. Germline V lookup: CDR1 KGHSH, CDR2 LQKENI. The CDR3 loop spans 17 amino acids. Trimming removed 2 bases from V and 5 bases from J; junction bases left unmatched: 10. The CDR3 sequence: CASSPVWPSGSLDTQYF. DNA of the CDR3: TGTGCCAGCTCACCAGTATGGCCTAGCGGGAGTCTAGATACGCAGTATTTT. Variable domain in full (rest from reference TRBV18 and TRBJ2-3): NAGVMQNPRHLVRRRGQEARLRCSPMKGHSHVYWYRQLPEEGLKFMVYLQKENIIDESGMPKERFSAEFPKEGPSILRIQQVVRGDSAAYFCASSPVWPSGSLDTQYFGPGTRLTVL.

The chain couples TRBV5-1 to TRBJ2-3; D unresolved. V gave up 0 bases and J gave up 0 bases, with 11 bases separating them. Germline lookup yields CDR1 SGHRS and CDR2 YFSETQ. The CDR3 contains 16 residues. CDR3 amino acids: CASSLVGGYSTDTQYF. The CDR3 nucleotides read TGCGCCAGCAGCTTGGTCGGCGGATATAGCACAGATACGCAGTATTTT.

CDR3 sequence: CASSLEGIYGYTF. As DNA, the CDR3 is TGCGCCAGCAGCTTGGAAGGGATCTATGGCTACACCTTC. This chain uses TRBV5-1 with TRBJ1-2; unclear D gene. Germline CDR1 reads SGHRS; CDR2 reads YFSETQ. This CDR3 region has 13 residues. Trimming took off 0 bases at V and 4 bases at J, with 7 bases between the two ends.

The V gene is TRBV28, the J gene TRBJ2-3; D not certain. The V gene's germline CDR1 is MDHEN and CDR2 SYDVKM. This CDR3 contains 12 residues. V was pared by 3 bases and J by 2 bases, with 3 bases between. Here the CDR3 DNA reads TGTGCCAGCAGTTTCAACACAGATACGCAGTATTTT. This encodes CASSFNTDTQYF. Full variable domain (rest looked up from reference TRBV28 and TRBJ2-3): DVKVTQSSRYLVKRTGEKVFLECVQDMDHENMFWYRQDPGLGLRLIYFSYDVKMKEKGDIPEGYSVSREKKERFSLILESASTNQTSMYLCASSFNTDTQYFGPGTRLTVL.

This chain links TRBV5-6 with TRBJ2-3; perhaps TRBD1 as D (5 bases). V lost 1 base and J 2 bases, leaving 11 bases between the germline ends. The germline V gene encodes CDR1 SGHDT and CDR2 YYEEEE. The CDR3 is made up of 15 amino acids. CDR3 sequence (DNA): TGTGCCAGCAGCTTGTACGACAGCTACACAGATACGCAGTATTTT. It is translated as CASSLYDSYTDTQYF. Full variable domain (outside the CDR3, taken from reference TRBV5-6 and TRBJ2-3): DAGVTQSPTHLIKTRGQQVTLRCSPKSGHDTVSWYQQALGQGPQFIFQYYEEEERQRGNFPDRFSGHQFPNYSSELNVNALLLGDSALYLCASSLYDSYTDTQYFGPGTRLTVL.

V usage is TRBV6-5 and J usage is TRBJ2-5; 14 nucleotides align to TRBD2. The CDR3 runs to 15 residues. V shed 5 bases, J shed 5 bases, and the junction held 4 bases outside the gene matches. Germline loops: CDR1 MNHEY, CDR2 SVGAGI. The CDR3 coding sequence is TGTGCCAGCAGTAAAGGGACTAGCGGGAGTGAGACCCAGTACTTC. Translating it yields CASSKGTSGSETQYF.

Worth noting for this clone: Its ends do not fully match the called genes, so a read error is possible. The chain combines TRBV7-7 with TRBJ2-5; D may be TRBD2 (5 bases). The length of the CDR3 is 13 residues. The germline CDR1 and CDR2 sequences are SSHAT and FNYEAQ (reference sequence). CDR3 nucleotide sequence: TGTGCTAGCAGCTGGCCGGGGTCAAGGATCCAGTACTTC. This encodes CASSWPGSRIQYF. Drawing the rest from reference TRBV7-7 and TRBJ2-5, the complete variable domain is GAGVSQSPRYKVTKRGQDVTLRCDPISSHATLYWYQQALGQGPEFLTYFNYEAQPDKSGLPSDRFSAERPEGSISTLTIQRTEQRDSAMYRCASSWPGSRIQYFGPGTRLLVL.

This chain connects TRBV30 to TRBJ1-5; 9 bases match TRBD1. The CDR3 extends over 15 amino acids. CDR1 is GTSNPN, CDR2 SVGIG, per germline (reference sequence). Trimming removed 3 bases from V and 1 base from J; junction bases left unmatched: 4. The CDR3 region is CAWSLGQGSNQPQHF. For the CDR3, the DNA is TGTGCCTGGAGCCTGGGACAGGGCAGCAATCAGCCCCAGCATTTT.

The genes are TRBV30 and TRBJ2-2, with 9 nucleotides matching TRBD1. The CDR3 totals 15 residues. Trimming at V came to 2 bases and at J to 4 bases, leaving 5 bases not matched to a gene. Germline V CDR1 and CDR2: GTSNPN, SVGIG (reference sequence). The CDR3 here is CAWSTGQGLTGELFF. The CDR3 nucleotides are TGTGCCTGGAGTACGGGACAGGGCCTCACCGGGGAGCTGTTTTTT.

The chain recombines TRBV2 with TRBJ2-7, with D perhaps assigned TRBD1 or TRBD2 (5 bases each). Trimming cost V 7 bases and J 3 bases, with 13 bases left between them. CDR3 size: 13 residues. Germline values: CDR1 SNHLY, CDR2 FYNNEI. CDR3 in amino acids: CASIGGEYYEQYF. The DNA of the CDR3 is TGTGCCAGCATTGGGGGAGAGTACTACGAGCAGTACTTC.